The 23 T cell receptor beta chains presented below share a single source sample, sequenced in a study of response to subunit inactivated influenza vaccine. A single record per CDR3 protein comes from TCRdb applying MiXCR to the RT-PCR reads. The data hold under 550,000 distinct CDR3 sequences, with around 8% observed a single time. Here the sequenced sample was PBMCs from blood, taken less than 30 months after vaccination. These receptors all stem from a man aged 50 to 75 who received an inactivated influenza vaccine.

There are a few counts of this clonotype. V and J are TRBV28 and TRBJ1-2; D may be TRBD1 (6 bases). This CDR3 spans 13 amino acids. V was cut by 10 bases and J by 3 bases, with 15 bases left in between. Germline CDR1 MDHEN, CDR2 SYDVKM. CDR3 residues: CAIKTGTYYGYTF. CDR3 sequence (DNA): TGTGCCATCAAAACGGGGACATACTATGGCTACACCTTC.

In this sample, this clonotype turned up many times. The chain recombines TRBV7-6 with TRBJ2-7; 9 bases agree with TRBD1. The CDR3 is 14 amino acids. The V and J ends lost 2 bases and 6 bases, in that order; junction bases with no gene match: 5. CDR1 SGHVS and CDR2 FNYEAQ come from the germline V gene. The CDR3 loop is CASSLLGTGPEQYF. The CDR3, as DNA: TGTGCCAGCAGCTTACTAGGGACAGGGCCCGAGCAGTACTTC. The whole variable domain, remainder taken from reference TRBV7-6 and TRBJ2-7, is GAGVSQSPRYKVTKRGQDVALRCDPISGHVSLYWYRQALGQGPEFLTYFNYEAQQDKSGLPNDRFSAERPEGSISTLTIQRTEQRDSAMYRCASSLLGTGPEQYFGPGTRLTVT.

The J gene is TRBJ2-6, the V gene TRBV11-2, with D uncertain. The V gene lost 2 bases and the J gene lost 4 bases, with 12 bases spanning the gap. CDR3 length equals 16 residues. CDR1 and CDR2 (germline): SGHAT, FQNNGV. The CDR3 sequence: CASSLIADPGANVLTF. The CDR3 coding sequence is TGTGCCAGCAGCTTAATAGCAGATCCCGGGGCCAACGTCCTGACTTTC. The full variable domain, with the rest looked up from reference TRBV11-2 and TRBJ2-6, is EAGVAQSPRYKIIEKRQSVAFWCNPISGHATLYWYQQILGQGPKLLIQFQNNGVVDDSQLPKDRFSAERLKGVDSTLKIQPAKLEDSAVYLCASSLIADPGANVLTFGAGSRLTVL.

The chain is built from TRBV2 and TRBJ2-5; 15 nucleotides match TRBD2. The CDR3 spans 15 residues. Germline trimming cut 6 bases from V and 4 bases from J; bases unmatched to any gene: 3. CDR1 SNHLY and CDR2 FYNNEI come from the germline V gene. CDR3 in amino acids: CASSQGLAGGETQYF. The CDR3 DNA is TGTGCCAGCAGCCAGGGACTAGCGGGGGGAGAGACCCAGTACTTC.

This clonotype was seen more than once but under ten times. V gene TRBV4-2 combines with J gene TRBJ2-1; D unresolved. Trimming pared 0 bases from V and 9 bases from J, leaving 6 bases between. This CDR3 is built from 12 residues. Germline values: CDR1 LGHNA, CDR2 YNFKEQ. CDR3 sequence reads: CASSQEFGEQFF. The CDR3 DNA reads as TGTGCCAGCAGCCAAGAGTTCGGTGAGCAGTTCTTC.

The chain recombines TRBV6-1 with TRBJ1-1, with D hard to call. This CDR3 contains 16 residues. Germline values: CDR1 MNHNS, CDR2 SASEGT. Between the trimmed V and J ends, which lost 6 bases and 0 bases, there was a span of 17 bases. CDR3 sequence (DNA): TGTGCCAGCAGCGCCCCCCGGGGTGGGCTGAACACTGAAGCTTTCTTT. This codes for CASSAPRGGLNTEAFF.

Ten or more counts support this clonotype. V and J are TRBV7-9 and TRBJ2-3; the D gene is possibly TRBD2 (6 bases). The CDR3 is 16 amino acids. The V end lost 5 bases, the J end lost 1 base, and 16 bases lay between the germline ends. The germline V gene has CDR1 SEHNR and CDR2 FQNEAQ (reference sequence). The DNA for the CDR3 is TGTGCCAGCAGCACCTCTGGAGGGGCTCGCACAGATACGCAGTATTTT. Its protein is CASSTSGGARTDTQYF. The variable domain in full, completed from reference TRBV7-9 and TRBJ2-3, reads DTGVSQNPRHKITKRGQNVTFRCDPISEHNRLYWYRQTLGQGPEFLTYFQNEAQLEKSRLLSDRFSAERPKGSFSTLEIQRTEQGDSAMYLCASSTSGGARTDTQYFGPGTRLTVL.

This clonotype was recorded a few times. J is TRBJ1-3 and V is TRBV5-1; a possible D gene is TRBD1 (6 bases). The V gene lost 0 bases and the J gene lost 4 bases, with 14 bases spanning the gap. Per the germline V gene, CDR1 is SGHRS and CDR2 is YFSETQ. The CDR3 has 16 residues. As DNA, the CDR3 is TGCGCCAGCAGCTTGGTACCAGGGGAAGGAGGAAACACCATATATTTT. It is translated as CASSLVPGEGGNTIYF.

This clonotype was detected once. A read error may explain this, as a much larger clone is one base away. The CDR3 protein is CASSSPDGFRKTQYF. The CDR3 DNA reads as TGTGCCAGCAGCTCCCCGGACGGATTTAGGAAGACCCAGTACTTC. This chain links TRBV5-4 with TRBJ2-5, with D unresolved. Germline V gives CDR1 SGHNT, CDR2 YYREEE (reference sequence). CDR3 size: 15 residues. Trimming removed 3 bases at V and 6 bases at J, with 18 bases between.

This clonotype was counted between two and nine times. The chain has TRBV20-1 and TRBJ2-1; 14 nucleotides line up with TRBD2. With 1 base clipped from V and 5 bases from J, the junction kept 16 bases outside the gene matches. Germline CDR1 is DFQATT and CDR2 is SNEGSKA (reference sequence). The CDR3 contains 20 residues. The CDR3 nucleotides are TGCAGTGCTAGAGTATGGGTCGGGACTAGCGGGAGTGTAGTGGACAATGAGCAGTTCTTC. Translated: CSARVWVGTSGSVVDNEQFF.

Ten or more counts support this clonotype. The chain recombines TRBV7-2 with TRBJ2-1; D not resolved. CDR3 size: 13 residues. CDR1 SGHTA and CDR2 FQGNSA come from the germline V gene. Trimming removed 6 bases at V and 4 bases at J, with 10 bases between. In nucleotides, the CDR3 is TGTGCCAGCAGTATAGGGTATTACAATGAGCAGTTCTTC. Amino acids: CASSIGYYNEQFF.

The V gene is TRBV7-8, the J gene TRBJ2-7; D is ambiguous. This CDR3 has 14 residues. The V end was cut by 5 bases, the J end by 0 bases, with 11 bases between. Per germline, CDR1 SGHVS and CDR2 FQNEAQ. The CDR3 region is CASSAGRSSYEQYF. The DNA for the CDR3 is TGTGCCAGCAGCGCCGGACGAAGCTCCTACGAGCAGTACTTC.

This clonotype was counted ten times or more. The CDR3 nucleotides read TGTGCCAGCAGCTTGGGGCAGGAAACTAACTATGGCTACACCTTC. Translation gives CASSLGQETNYGYTF. This chain joins TRBV5-6 and TRBJ1-2; D remains ambiguous. Germline CDR1 reads SGHDT; CDR2 reads YYEEEE. Between the trimmed V and J ends, which lost 0 bases and 0 bases, there was a span of 9 bases. This CDR3 is 15 amino acids long.

There are many counts of this clonotype. The V call is TRBV29-1, the J call TRBJ2-7; 7 bases match TRBD1. This CDR3 comprises 13 residues. CDR1 and CDR2 (germline): SQVTM, ANQGSEA. After removal of 3 bases from V and 0 bases from J, the junction contained 2 bases not matched to a gene. The CDR3 DNA sequence: TGCAGCGTTGAGAGGGACAGCTCCTACGAGCAGTACTTC. Translation gives CSVERDSSYEQYF.

The chain couples TRBV3-1 to TRBJ1-6; maybe TRBD1 (5 bases). Trimming took off 3 bases at V and 0 bases at J, with 18 bases between the two ends. Germline V gene data show CDR1 as LGHDT and CDR2 as YNNKEL (reference sequence). The CDR3 is made up of 19 amino acids. The CDR3 loop reads CASSHDSGLVDSYNSPLHF. The CDR3 coding sequence is TGTGCCAGCAGCCATGACTCGGGACTGGTCGACTCCTATAATTCACCCCTCCACTTT.

Only a few counts were recorded for this clonotype. The rearrangement joins TRBV4-3 to TRBJ2-3; D call uncertain. There are 13 residues in the CDR3. V was trimmed by 3 bases and J by 0 bases, leaving 4 bases between them. Germline loops: CDR1 LGHNA, CDR2 YSLEER. In DNA, the CDR3 is TGCGCCAGCAGCCAGTTAAGCACAGATACGCAGTATTTT. The encoded protein is CASSQLSTDTQYF.

This rearrangement joins TRBV30 to TRBJ2-1; maybe TRBD2 (7 bases). This CDR3 has 11 amino acids. Trimming pared 1 base from V and 13 bases from J, leaving 11 bases between. The germline gives CDR1 GTSNPN, CDR2 SVGIG (reference sequence). CDR3 in amino acids: CAWSAGGPQFF. The DNA of the CDR3 is TGTGCCTGGAGTGCGGGGGGCCCTCAGTTCTTC.

This clonotype was observed many times. The gene calls are TRBV10-3 and TRBJ2-5, with D unresolved. CDR3 length equals 13 residues. Germline V lookup: CDR1 ENHRY, CDR2 SYGVKD. Trimming shortened V by 6 bases and J by 2 bases, and 10 bases separated the two germline ends. The CDR3 spells CAIRFGQQETQYF. CDR3 DNA sequence: TGTGCCATCAGGTTCGGGCAGCAAGAGACCCAGTACTTC.

This clonotype has a handful of counts. The chain uses TRBV4-3 and TRBJ2-1; D gene unclear. In germline, CDR1 is LGHNA, CDR2 YSLEER. There are 17 residues in the CDR3. The V end was cut by 1 base, the J end by 5 bases, with 18 bases between. CDR3 nucleotide sequence: TGCGCCAGCAGCCAAGGGCCCGACGGGCCGCCCGACAATGAGCAGTTCTTC. This gives the protein CASSQGPDGPPDNEQFF.

The table lists this clonotype with many counts. The chain has TRBV12-3 or TRBV12-4 and TRBJ1-1, with 8 bases identical to TRBD1. V was clipped by 3 bases and J by 4 bases; unmatched bases: 7. The CDR3 contains 15 residues. Here the CDR3 reads CASSLRTGRLTEAFF. The CDR3 DNA sequence: TGTGCCAGCAGTTTGAGGACAGGGAGACTCACTGAAGCTTTCTTT.

This chain joins TRBV7-2 and TRBJ2-3; D is ambiguous. The germline V gene encodes CDR1 SGHTA and CDR2 FQGNSA. The V and J ends lost 5 bases and 6 bases respectively, with 15 bases between them. The CDR3 is made up of 14 amino acids. CDR3 protein: CASSIVGPYDTQYF. The CDR3 region has the DNA TGTGCCAGCAGCATAGTTGGCCCCTACGATACGCAGTATTTT.

The chain combines TRBV9 with TRBJ2-6, with 8 bases fitting TRBD1. CDR3 length: 17 residues. V trimming: 4 bases; J trimming: 4 bases; junction bases outside the gene matches: 10. CDR1 is SGDLS, CDR2 YYNGEE, per germline. The CDR3 DNA reads TGTGCCAGCAGCTCTCCAGGGGGCTTTGAGGGGGCCAACGTCCTGACTTTC. Amino acid sequence: CASSSPGGFEGANVLTF.

This clonotype came up many times. This chain uses TRBV5-1 with TRBJ2-1; D is undetermined. Trimming cost V 0 bases and J 6 bases, with 7 bases left between them. Germline CDR1 is SGHRS and CDR2 is YFSETQ. The CDR3 runs to 13 residues. The CDR3 bases are TGCGCCAGCAGCTTGGACCTGGCCAATGAGCAGTTCTTC. This sequence encodes CASSLDLANEQFF.